Listed below are T cell receptor beta chains from one sample, sequenced in a study of blood T cell repertoires in COVID-19. Assay used: immunoSEQ multiplex PCR; TCRdb lists only in-frame clones, some missing. The sample records 140,000 or so clones, 80% being singletons. Material for sequencing was peripheral blood. The receptors were sampled from a woman aged 50 to 60 with acute or convalescent COVID-19. Each CDR3 is given without its conserved first and last residue. Fields, in order: clone size, CDR3 length, V gene, CDR3 protein. Size is omitted from some rows. Given values are once, few, many or a class for expanded clones.

- 12 TRBV6-2/TRBV6-3 ATSLTSTNEKLF
- 15 TRBV7-9 ASSLKERGNSNQPQH
- 12 TRBV7-9 ASSSWDSKNIQY
- 15 TRBV7-6 ASSLVSGQGDSYEQY
- 12 TRBV25-1 ASSDSDRVNEQF
- 12 TRBV28 ASSLYQGSNEQF
few 13 TRBV18 ASSPTLAVGETQY
once 13 TRBV6-5 ASSSPRGSTGELF
many 12 TRBV19 ASSLTSGWETQY
- 13 TRBV19 ASSRRGGQGQPQH
- 14 TRBV6-6 ASQSGRGQTNTEAF
once 12 TRBV5-1 ASSPQQGTDTQY
few 11 TRBV4-2 ASGQGGNTEAF
- 12 TRBV6-6 ASSYGDTRETQY
- 10 TRBV19 ASSPSYNEQF
once 13 TRBV27 ASSLASGGPYEQY
- 12 TRBV2 ASSVSSENQPQH
- 13 TRBV5-1 APGQGARGSYEQY
- 13 TRBV20-1 SASSGGGSRETQY
- 12 TRBV6-2/TRBV6-3 ASSFLTGSYEQY
- 11 TRBV7-3 ASSLDSNTEAF
- 14 TRBV4-3 ASSLGLAGVGDTQY
- 11 TRBV30 AWRGQPGTEAF